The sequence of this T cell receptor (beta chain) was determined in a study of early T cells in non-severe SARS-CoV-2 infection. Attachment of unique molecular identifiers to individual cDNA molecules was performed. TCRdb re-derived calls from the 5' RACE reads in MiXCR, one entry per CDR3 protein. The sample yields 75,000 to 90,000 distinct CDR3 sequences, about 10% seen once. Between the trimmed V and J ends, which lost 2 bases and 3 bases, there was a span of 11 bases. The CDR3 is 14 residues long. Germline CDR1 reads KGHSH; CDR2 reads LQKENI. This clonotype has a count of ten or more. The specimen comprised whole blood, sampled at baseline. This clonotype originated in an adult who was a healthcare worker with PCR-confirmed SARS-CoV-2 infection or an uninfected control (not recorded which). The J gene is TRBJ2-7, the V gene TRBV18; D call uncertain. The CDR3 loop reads CASSPRQCRYEQYF. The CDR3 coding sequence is TGTGCCAGCTCACCAAGGCAGTGCCGCTACGAGCAGTACTTC.